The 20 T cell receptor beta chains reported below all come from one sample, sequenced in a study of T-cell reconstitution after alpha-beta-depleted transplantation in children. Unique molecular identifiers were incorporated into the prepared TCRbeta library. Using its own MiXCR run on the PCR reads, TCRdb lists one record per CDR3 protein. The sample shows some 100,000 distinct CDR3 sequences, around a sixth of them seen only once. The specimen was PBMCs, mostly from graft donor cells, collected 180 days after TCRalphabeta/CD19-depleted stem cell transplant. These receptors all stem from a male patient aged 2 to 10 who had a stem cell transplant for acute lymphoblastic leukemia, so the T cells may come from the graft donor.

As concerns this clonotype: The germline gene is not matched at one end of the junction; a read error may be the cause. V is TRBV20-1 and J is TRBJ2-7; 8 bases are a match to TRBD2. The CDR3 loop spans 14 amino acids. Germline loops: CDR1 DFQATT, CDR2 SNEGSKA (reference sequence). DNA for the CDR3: TGCAGTGCTCGAGGACTAGCTCCGCCATACGCGCAGTACTTC. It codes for CSARGLAPPYAQYF.

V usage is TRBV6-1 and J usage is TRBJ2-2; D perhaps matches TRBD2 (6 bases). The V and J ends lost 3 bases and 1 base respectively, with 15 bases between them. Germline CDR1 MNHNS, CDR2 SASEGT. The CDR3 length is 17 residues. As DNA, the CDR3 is TGTGCCAGCAGTGATAATTCCGGGACTCTGAACACCGGGGAGCTGTTTTTT. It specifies CASSDNSGTLNTGELFF.

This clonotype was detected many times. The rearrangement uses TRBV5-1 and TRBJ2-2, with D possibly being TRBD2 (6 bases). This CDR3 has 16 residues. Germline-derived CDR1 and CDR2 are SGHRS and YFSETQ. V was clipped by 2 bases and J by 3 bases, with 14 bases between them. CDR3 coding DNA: TGCGCCAGCAGCTTCTGGACTAATCGGTACACCGGGGAGCTGTTTTTT. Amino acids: CASSFWTNRYTGELFF.

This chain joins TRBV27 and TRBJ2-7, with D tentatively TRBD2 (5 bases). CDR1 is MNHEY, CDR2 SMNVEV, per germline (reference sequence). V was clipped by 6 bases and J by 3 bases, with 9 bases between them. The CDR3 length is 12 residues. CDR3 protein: CASSSRGYEQYF. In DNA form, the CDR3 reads TGTGCCAGCAGCTCCCGGGGCTACGAGCAGTACTTC.

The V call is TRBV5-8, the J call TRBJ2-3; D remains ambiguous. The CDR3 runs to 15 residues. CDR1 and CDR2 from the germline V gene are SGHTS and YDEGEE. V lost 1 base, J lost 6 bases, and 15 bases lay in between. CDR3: CASSLWRPIIDTQYF. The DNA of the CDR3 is TGTGCCAGCAGCTTGTGGCGCCCTATCATTGATACGCAGTATTTT.

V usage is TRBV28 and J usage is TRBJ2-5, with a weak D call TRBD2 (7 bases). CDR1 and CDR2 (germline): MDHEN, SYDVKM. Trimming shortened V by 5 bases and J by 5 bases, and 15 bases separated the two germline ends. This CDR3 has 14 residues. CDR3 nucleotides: TGTGCCAGCAGTGAAGAGGGGGGAGGGGAGACCCAGTACTTC. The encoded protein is CASSEEGGGETQYF.

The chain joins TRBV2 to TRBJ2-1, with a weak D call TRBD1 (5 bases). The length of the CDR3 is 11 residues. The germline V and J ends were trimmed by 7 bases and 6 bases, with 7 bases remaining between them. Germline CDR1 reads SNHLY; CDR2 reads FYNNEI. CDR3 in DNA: TGTGCCAGCATCCAGGGCAATGAGCAGTTCTTC. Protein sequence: CASIQGNEQFF. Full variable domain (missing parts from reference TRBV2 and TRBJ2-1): EPEVTQTPSHQVTQMGQEVILRCVPISNHLYFYWYRQILGQKVEFLVSFYNNEISEKSEIFDDQFSVERPDGSNFTLKIRSTKLEDSAMYFCASIQGNEQFFGPGTRLTVL.

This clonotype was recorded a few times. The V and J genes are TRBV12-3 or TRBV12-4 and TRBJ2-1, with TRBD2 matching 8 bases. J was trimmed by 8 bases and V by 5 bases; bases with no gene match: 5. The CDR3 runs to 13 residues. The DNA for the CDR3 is TGTGCCAGCAGTAATAGCGGGGTGGATGAGCAGTTCTTC. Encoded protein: CASSNSGVDEQFF.

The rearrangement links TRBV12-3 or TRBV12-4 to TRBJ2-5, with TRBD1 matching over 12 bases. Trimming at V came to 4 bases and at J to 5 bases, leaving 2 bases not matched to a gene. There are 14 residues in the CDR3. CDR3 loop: CASSWDRGLETQYF. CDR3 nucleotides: TGTGCCAGCAGTTGGGACAGGGGGCTGGAGACCCAGTACTTC.

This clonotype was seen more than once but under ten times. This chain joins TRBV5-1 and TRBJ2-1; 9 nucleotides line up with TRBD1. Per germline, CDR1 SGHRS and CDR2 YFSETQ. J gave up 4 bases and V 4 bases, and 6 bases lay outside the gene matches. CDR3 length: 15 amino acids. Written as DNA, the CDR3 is TGCGCCAGCAGCCTACAGGGGGCAAGGTACAATGAGCAGTTCTTC. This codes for CASSLQGARYNEQFF. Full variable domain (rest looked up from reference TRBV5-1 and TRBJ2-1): KAGVTQTPRYLIKTRGQQVTLSCSPISGHRSVSWYQQTPGQGLQFLFEYFSETQRNKGNFPGRFSGRQFSNSRSEMNVSTLELGDSALYLCASSLQGARYNEQFFGPGTRLTVL.

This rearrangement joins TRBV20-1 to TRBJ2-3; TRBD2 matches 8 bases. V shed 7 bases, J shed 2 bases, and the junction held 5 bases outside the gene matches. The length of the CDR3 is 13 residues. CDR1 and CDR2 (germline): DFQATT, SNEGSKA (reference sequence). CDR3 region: CSVPGGLTDTQYF. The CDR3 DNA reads TGCAGTGTCCCGGGGGGGCTCACAGATACGCAGTATTTT.

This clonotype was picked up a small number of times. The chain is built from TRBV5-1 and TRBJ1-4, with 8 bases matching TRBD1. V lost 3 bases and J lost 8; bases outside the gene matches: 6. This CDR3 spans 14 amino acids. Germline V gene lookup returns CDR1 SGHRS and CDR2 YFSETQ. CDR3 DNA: TGCGCCAGCAGCTCCGGACAGGGTGACGAAAAACTGTTTTTT. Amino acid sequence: CASSSGQGDEKLFF.

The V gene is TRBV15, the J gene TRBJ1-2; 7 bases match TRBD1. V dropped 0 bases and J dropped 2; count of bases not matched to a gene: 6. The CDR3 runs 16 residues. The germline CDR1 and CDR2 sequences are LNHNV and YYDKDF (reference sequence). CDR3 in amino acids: CATSREVGTDNYGYTF. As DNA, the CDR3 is TGTGCCACCAGCAGAGAAGTCGGGACAGACAACTATGGCTACACCTTC.

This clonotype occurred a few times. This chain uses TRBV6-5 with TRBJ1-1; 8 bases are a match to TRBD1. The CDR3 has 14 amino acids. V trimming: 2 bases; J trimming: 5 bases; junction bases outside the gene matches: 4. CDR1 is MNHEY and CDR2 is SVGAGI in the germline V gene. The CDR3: CASSYPRGQTEAFF. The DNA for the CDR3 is TGTGCCAGCAGTTACCCCAGGGGGCAAACTGAAGCTTTCTTT.

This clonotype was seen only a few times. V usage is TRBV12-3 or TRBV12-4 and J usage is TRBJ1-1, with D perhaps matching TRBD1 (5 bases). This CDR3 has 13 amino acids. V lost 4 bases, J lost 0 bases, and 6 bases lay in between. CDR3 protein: CASSSGLNTEAFF. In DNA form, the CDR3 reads TGTGCCAGCAGTTCAGGGTTGAACACTGAAGCTTTCTTT.

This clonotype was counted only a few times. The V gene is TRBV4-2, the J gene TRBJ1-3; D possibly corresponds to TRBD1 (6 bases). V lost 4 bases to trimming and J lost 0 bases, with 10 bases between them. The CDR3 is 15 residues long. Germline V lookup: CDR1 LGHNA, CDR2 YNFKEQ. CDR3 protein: CASSRTGPSGNTIYF. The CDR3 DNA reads TGTGCCAGCAGCCGTACAGGGCCCTCTGGAAACACCATATATTTT.

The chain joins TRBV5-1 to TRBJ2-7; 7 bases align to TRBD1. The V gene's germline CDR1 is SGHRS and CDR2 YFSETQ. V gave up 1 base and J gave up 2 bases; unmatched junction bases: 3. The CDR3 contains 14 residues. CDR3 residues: CASSLTGETYEQYF. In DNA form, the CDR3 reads TGCGCCAGCAGCTTGACAGGGGAAACCTACGAGCAGTACTTC.

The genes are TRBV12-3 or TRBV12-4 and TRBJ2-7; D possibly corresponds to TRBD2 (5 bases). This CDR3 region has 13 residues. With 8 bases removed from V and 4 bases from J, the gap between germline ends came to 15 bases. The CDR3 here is CASGSRGAYEQYF. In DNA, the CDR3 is TGTGCCAGCGGATCCCGGGGAGCTTACGAGCAGTACTTC.

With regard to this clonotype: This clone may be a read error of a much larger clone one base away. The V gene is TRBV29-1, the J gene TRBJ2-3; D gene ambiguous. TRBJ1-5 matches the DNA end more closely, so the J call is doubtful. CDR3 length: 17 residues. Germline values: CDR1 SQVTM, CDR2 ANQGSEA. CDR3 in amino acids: CSATNPRGPRSTDTQHF. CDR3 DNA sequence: TGCAGCGCCACCAATCCACGGGGTCCCCGTAGCACAGATACGCAGCATTTT.

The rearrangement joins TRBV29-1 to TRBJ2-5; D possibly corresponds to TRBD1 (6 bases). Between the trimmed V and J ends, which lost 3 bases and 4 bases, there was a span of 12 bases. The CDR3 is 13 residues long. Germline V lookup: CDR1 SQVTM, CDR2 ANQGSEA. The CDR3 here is CSVDPVGGETQYF. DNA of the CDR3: TGCAGCGTTGACCCTGTAGGGGGAGAGACCCAGTACTTC.